A selection of T cell receptor beta chains follows, all from one sample in a study of blood T cells in healthy people across ages. TCRdb reanalysed the 5' RACE reads using MiXCR and keeps one entry per CDR3 protein. This table has about 730,000 distinct CDR3 sequences, 35% to 45% appearing once. The sample was blood. Receptors originate from a woman aged 60-75 years in good health. CDR3s include the opening cysteine and the closing phenylalanine or tryptophan. A D gene is named only where the DNA matches it firmly. Not every row has a clone size; where given, it reads once, few, many or a size class.

D gene,J gene,clone size,V gene,CDR3 protein,CDR3 DNA
NA,TRBJ2-7,few,TRBV9,CASSGGTSSSYEQYF,TGTGCCAGCAGCGGCGGGACATCATCCTCCTACGAGCAGTACTTC
NA,TRBJ2-1,NA,TRBV7-2,CASSLSSDSPLEFF,TGTGCCAGCAGCTTAAGCAGCGACTCCCCATTGGAGTTCTTC
NA,TRBJ2-1,few,TRBV20-1,CSAFGSALGNEQFF,TGCAGTGCTTTCGGGTCGGCCCTTGGGAATGAGCAGTTCTTC
NA,TRBJ1-2,NA,TRBV12-3/TRBV12-4,CASSLVTGTGYTF,TGTGCCAGCAGTTTAGTAACAGGGACTGGCTACACCTTC
NA,TRBJ2-7,NA,TRBV29-1,CSAGDGRTCEQYF,TGCAGCGCCGGTGATGGCAGGACCTGCGAGCAGTACTTC
TRBD2,TRBJ2-7,NA,TRBV3-1,CASSLLGTSGRYEQYF,TGTGCCAGCAGCCTTTTAGGGACTAGCGGGAGGTACGAGCAGTACTTC
TRBD2,TRBJ2-5,few,TRBV7-2,CASSLILAGGPETQYF,TGTGCCAGCAGCTTAATCTTAGCGGGAGGGCCCGAGACCCAGTACTTC
NA,TRBJ1-6,NA,TRBV12-3/TRBV12-4,CASSRTGYNSPLHF,TGTGCCAGCAGCCGAACAGGGTATAATTCACCCCTCCACTTT
NA,TRBJ2-1,many,TRBV25-1,CASSRMEMNEQFF,TGTGCCAGCAGCCGGATGGAGATGAATGAGCAGTTCTTC
NA,TRBJ1-2,few,TRBV7-2,CASSPSGTANYGYTF,TGTGCCAGCAGCCCCTCCGGGACGGCTAACTATGGCTACACCTTC
NA,TRBJ1-5,NA,TRBV20-1,CSAKDSLMSNQPQHF,TGCAGTGCGAAGGACAGTCTTATGAGCAATCAGCCCCAGCATTTT
NA,TRBJ2-7,many,TRBV3-1,CASSQDSGEQYF,TGTGCCAGCAGCCAAGACTCGGGCGAGCAGTACTTC
TRBD2,TRBJ2-5,NA,TRBV6-2/TRBV6-3,CASEGPREQYF,TGTGCCAGCGAAGGGCCGCGGGAGCAGTACTTC
TRBD1,TRBJ2-6,NA,TRBV2,CASSEEGALGANVLTF,TGTGCCAGCAGTGAAGAGGGGGCGCTAGGGGCCAACGTCCTGACTTTC
NA,TRBJ1-2,NA,TRBV29-1,CSVEWSNSYGYTF,TGCAGCGTTGAATGGTCTAACAGCTATGGCTACACCTTC
NA,TRBJ2-3,NA,TRBV6-6,CVTYRELTDTQYF,TGTGTCACCTACAGGGAACTAACAGATACGCAGTATTTT
TRBD1,TRBJ2-5,NA,TRBV10-1,CASSEGGQGREQYF,TGCGCCAGCAGTGAAGGGGGACAGGGAAGGGAGCAGTACTTC
NA,TRBJ1-1,NA,TRBV18,CASSPLQGTNTEAFF,TGTGCCAGCTCACCGTTACAGGGAACCAACACTGAAGCTTTCTTT
TRBD2,TRBJ2-7,NA,TRBV11-2,CASSRTRTGEPKYEQYF,TGTGCCAGCAGCAGGACTAGAACGGGAGAGCCTAAGTACGAGCAGTACTTC
TRBD1,TRBJ2-3,NA,TRBV7-8,CASSHYRGRSSGVGTDTQYF,TGTGCCAGCAGCCACTACAGGGGGCGATCGTCGGGAGTAGGTACAGATACGCAGTATTTT
NA,TRBJ2-5,NA,TRBV7-6,CASSTETQYF,TGTGCCAGCTCTACAGAGACCCAGTACTTC
TRBD1,TRBJ2-1,NA,TRBV5-1,CASSHGTDTHNEQFF,TGCGCCAGCAGCCACGGGACAGATACCCACAATGAGCAGTTCTTC
NA,TRBJ1-6,few,TRBV12-3/TRBV12-4,CASSFESYNSPLHF,TGTGCCAGCAGTTTCGAGTCCTATAATTCACCCCTCCACTTT
NA,TRBJ2-7,few,TRBV7-3,CASSSPGMEQYF,TGTGCCAGCAGCTCACCAGGGATGGAGCAGTACTTC
NA,TRBJ2-7,few,TRBV4-3,CASSQEPLGEQYF,TGCGCCAGCAGCCAAGAGCCCCTCGGCGAGCAGTACTTC
TRBD2,TRBJ2-3,few,TRBV6-5,CASSLLGTSGSTDTQYF,TGTGCCAGCAGTTTGCTCGGGACTAGCGGGAGTACAGATACGCAGTATTTT
TRBD1,TRBJ2-3,few,TRBV5-1,CASSLGQGYTDTQYF,TGCGCCAGCAGCTTGGGACAGGGGTACACAGATACGCAGTATTTT
NA,TRBJ1-1,NA,TRBV2,CASREITPGDEAFF,TGTGCCAGCAGAGAAATCACACCGGGCGATGAAGCTTTCTTT
NA,TRBJ1-2,NA,TRBV3-1,CASSQGGTDVGGYTF,TGTGCCAGCAGCCAAGGGGGGACGGATGTAGGTGGCTACACCTTC
TRBD1,TRBJ1-4,NA,TRBV20-1,CSAPDRAFSTNEKLFF,TGCAGTGCGCCCGACAGGGCGTTCTCGACTAATGAAAAACTGTTTTTT
TRBD1,TRBJ1-2,NA,TRBV12-3/TRBV12-4,CASSFPGQGRQGYGYTF,TGTGCCAGCAGTTTTCCGGGACAGGGGAGGCAAGGCTATGGCTACACCTTC
NA,TRBJ1-6,few,TRBV4-3,CASSRKDNSPLHF,TGCGCCAGCAGCAGAAAAGATAATTCACCCCTCCACTTT
NA,TRBJ2-5,NA,TRBV20-1,CSASAKETQYF,TGCAGTGCTAGTGCTAAAGAGACCCAGTACTTC
NA,TRBJ2-7,NA,TRBV20-1,CSAREEAQYF,TGCAGTGCTAGGGAGGAGGCCCAGTACTTC
NA,TRBJ1-6,few,TRBV6-6,CASSPRSNSPLHF,TGTGCCAGCAGCCCCAGGTCTAATTCACCCCTCCACTTT
NA,TRBJ1-2,NA,TRBV20-1,CSARDRGGPMGYGYTF,TGCAGTGCTAGAGATAGGGGGGGCCCTATGGGTTATGGCTACACCTTC
NA,TRBJ2-3,few,TRBV6-1,CASTKSPGVGDTQYF,TGTGCCAGCACCAAAAGTCCCGGGGTTGGAGATACGCAGTATTTT
NA,TRBJ1-1,NA,TRBV9,CASSPKDSLGSLAFF,TGTGCCAGCAGCCCCAAGGACAGTCTAGGCTCGTTGGCTTTCTTT
NA,TRBJ1-6,NA,TRBV6-6,CASSSIDNSPLHF,TGTGCCAGCAGTTCCATTGATAATTCACCCCTCCACTTT
NA,TRBJ2-7,few,TRBV6-2/TRBV6-3,CASSYSSPYEQYF,TGTGCCAGCAGTTACAGCAGTCCTTACGAGCAGTACTTC
NA,TRBJ2-1,many,TRBV9,CASSVGSTLNEQFF,TGTGCCAGCAGCGTAGGGTCTACTCTCAATGAGCAGTTCTTC
TRBD1,TRBJ1-2,NA,TRBV4-1,CASSQIDLKGQGGRRRKNGYTF,TGCGCCAGCAGCCAAATCGACCTAAAGGGACAGGGGGGAAGAAGAAGGAAGAATGGCTACACCTTC
TRBD2,TRBJ2-7,NA,TRBV4-2,CASSRETSGSTYEQYF,TGTGCCAGCAGCCGAGAGACTAGCGGATCAACCTACGAGCAGTACTTC
TRBD1,TRBJ2-7,many,TRBV29-1,CSAGRDSPHEQYF,TGCAGCGCCGGACGGGACAGCCCTCACGAGCAGTACTTC
NA,TRBJ2-6,NA,TRBV5-6,CASSLTVGSSGANVLTF,TGTGCCAGCAGTTTGACCGTCGGCTCCTCTGGGGCCAACGTCCTGACTTTC
NA,TRBJ1-6,once,TRBV4-3,CASSQGVSKPGSSPLHF,TGCGCCAGCAGCCAGGGGGTCAGTAAGCCCGGTAGTTCACCCCTCCACTTT
NA,TRBJ2-4,many,TRBV7-2,CASSPNRVGNIQYF,TGTGCCAGCAGCCCAAACAGGGTCGGAAACATTCAGTACTTC
TRBD1,TRBJ1-1,NA,TRBV20-1,CSARDRANAEAFF,TGCAGTGCAAGGGACAGGGCGAACGCTGAAGCTTTCTTT
TRBD1,TRBJ1-6,NA,TRBV14,CASSWTGGRDSPLHF,TGTGCCAGCAGCTGGACAGGGGGCCGGGATTCACCCCTCCACTTT